This T cell receptor beta chain derives from a study of blood T cell repertoires in COVID-19. Background on the study: Whether acute or convalescent, the COVID-19 samples came from the United States, Italy and Spain. The cDNA or gDNA used as material had been derived from T cells, B-cell-depleted T cells, or PBMCs.

Original data processing: Using reference gene primer amplification, nucleated cell counts were estimated. The data were produced by immunoSEQ multiplex PCR, yet TCRdb's version contains in-frame clones alone and is incomplete. D and trimming come from the DNA, and the V and J calls and clone size come from that table. The data hold over 200,000 clones, with about 88% observed a single time. V was clipped by 2 bases and J by 9 bases; unmatched bases: 8. CDR3 length equals 15 residues. Germline V gives CDR1 SGHRS, CDR2 YFSETQ. V and J are TRBV5-1 and TRBJ1-4, with 9 bases aligning to TRBD1. The sequenced sample was peripheral blood. The sequence came from a man between 60 and 70 years old who had recovered from COVID-19. The chain's CDR3 is CASSLTGGDRQKLFF. DNA of the CDR3: TGCGCCAGCAGCTTAACAGGGGGCGATCGTCAAAAACTGTTTTTT.